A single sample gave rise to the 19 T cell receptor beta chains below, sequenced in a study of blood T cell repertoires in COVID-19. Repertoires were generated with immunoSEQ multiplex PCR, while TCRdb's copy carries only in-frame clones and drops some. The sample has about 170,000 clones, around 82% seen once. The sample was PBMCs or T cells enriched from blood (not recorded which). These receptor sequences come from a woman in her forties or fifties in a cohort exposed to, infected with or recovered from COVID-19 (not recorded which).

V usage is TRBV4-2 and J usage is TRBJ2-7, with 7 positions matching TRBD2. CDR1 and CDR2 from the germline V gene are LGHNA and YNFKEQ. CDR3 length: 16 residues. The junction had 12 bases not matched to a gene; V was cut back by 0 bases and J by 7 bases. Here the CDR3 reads CASSQEAASGAKEQYF. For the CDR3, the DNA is TGTGCCAGCAGCCAAGAAGCTGCGAGCGGGGCAAAAGAGCAGTACTTC.

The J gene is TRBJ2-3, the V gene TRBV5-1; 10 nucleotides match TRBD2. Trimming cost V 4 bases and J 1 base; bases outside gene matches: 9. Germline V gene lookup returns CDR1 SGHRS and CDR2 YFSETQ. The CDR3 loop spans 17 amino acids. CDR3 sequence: CASSNGALAGGTDTQYF. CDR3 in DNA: TGCGCCAGCAGCAACGGGGCCCTAGCGGGAGGCACAGATACGCAGTATTTT.

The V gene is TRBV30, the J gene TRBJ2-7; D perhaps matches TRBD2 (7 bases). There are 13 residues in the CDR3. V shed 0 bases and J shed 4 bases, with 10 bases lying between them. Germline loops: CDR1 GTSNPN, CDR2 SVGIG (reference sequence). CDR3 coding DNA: TGTGCCTGGAGTGTAGGGGGGGATTACGAGCAGTACTTC. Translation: CAWSVGGDYEQYF.

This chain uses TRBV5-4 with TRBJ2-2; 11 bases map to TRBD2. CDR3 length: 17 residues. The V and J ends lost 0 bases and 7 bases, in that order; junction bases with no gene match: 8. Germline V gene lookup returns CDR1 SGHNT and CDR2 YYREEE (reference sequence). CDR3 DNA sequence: TGTGCCAGCAGCTTGGGCCCTAGCGGGGGGCCTCACGGGGAGCTGTTTTTT. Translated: CASSLGPSGGPHGELFF.

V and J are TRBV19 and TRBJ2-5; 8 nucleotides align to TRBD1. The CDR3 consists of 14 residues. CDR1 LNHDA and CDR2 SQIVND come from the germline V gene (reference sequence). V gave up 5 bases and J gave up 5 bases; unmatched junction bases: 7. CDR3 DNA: TGTGCCAGTAGTCCTAGACAGGGGAAGGAGACCCAGTACTTC. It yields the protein CASSPRQGKETQYF.

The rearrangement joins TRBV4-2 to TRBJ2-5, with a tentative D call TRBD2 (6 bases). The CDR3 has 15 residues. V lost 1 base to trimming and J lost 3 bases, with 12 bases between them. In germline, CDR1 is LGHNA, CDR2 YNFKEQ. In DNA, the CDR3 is TGTGCCAGCAGCCAAGGTGTCGGCGGGGAAGAGACCCAGTACTTC. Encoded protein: CASSQGVGGEETQYF.

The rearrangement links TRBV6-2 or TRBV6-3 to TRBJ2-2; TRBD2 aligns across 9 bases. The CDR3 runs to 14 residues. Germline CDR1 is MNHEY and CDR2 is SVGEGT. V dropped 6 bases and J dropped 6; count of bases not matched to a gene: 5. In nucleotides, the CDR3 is TGTGCCAGCAGCGGACTAGCGAGTGCCGGGGAGCTGTTTTTT. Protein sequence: CASSGLASAGELFF.

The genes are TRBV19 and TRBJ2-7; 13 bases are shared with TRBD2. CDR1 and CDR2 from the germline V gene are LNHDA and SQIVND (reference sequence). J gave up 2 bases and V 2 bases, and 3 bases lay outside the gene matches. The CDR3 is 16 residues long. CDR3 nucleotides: TGTGCCAGTAGTATATTTGGACTAGCGGGGGCCTACGAGCAGTACTTC. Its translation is CASSIFGLAGAYEQYF.

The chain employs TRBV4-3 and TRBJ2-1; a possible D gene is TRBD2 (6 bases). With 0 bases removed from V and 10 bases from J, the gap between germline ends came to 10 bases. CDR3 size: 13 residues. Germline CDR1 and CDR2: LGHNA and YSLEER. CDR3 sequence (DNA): TGCGCCAGCAGCCAAGAATATGCGGGGGAGCAGTTCTTC. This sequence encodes CASSQEYAGEQFF.

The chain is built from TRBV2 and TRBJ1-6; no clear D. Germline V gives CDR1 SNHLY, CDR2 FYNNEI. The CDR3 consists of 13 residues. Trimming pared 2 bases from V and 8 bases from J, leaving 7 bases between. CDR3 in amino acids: CASSESRDSPLHF. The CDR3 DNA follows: TGTGCCAGCAGTGAATCCCGGGATTCACCCCTCCACTTT.

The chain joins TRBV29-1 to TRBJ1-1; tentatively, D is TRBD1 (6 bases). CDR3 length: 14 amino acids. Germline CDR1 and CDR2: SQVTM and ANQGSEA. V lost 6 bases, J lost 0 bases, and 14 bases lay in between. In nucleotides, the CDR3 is TGCAGCGTCAAACAGGGCATCATGAACACTGAAGCTTTCTTT. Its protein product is CSVKQGIMNTEAFF. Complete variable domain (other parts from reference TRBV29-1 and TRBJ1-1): SAVISQKPSRDICQRGTSLTIQCQVDSQVTMMFWYRQQPGQSLTLIATANQGSEATYESGFVIDKFPISRPNLTFSTLTVSNMSPEDSSIYLCSVKQGIMNTEAFFGQGTRLTVV.

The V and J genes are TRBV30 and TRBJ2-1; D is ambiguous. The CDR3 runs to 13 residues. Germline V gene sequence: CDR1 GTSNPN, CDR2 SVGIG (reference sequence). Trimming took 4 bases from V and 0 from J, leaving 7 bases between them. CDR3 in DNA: TGTGCCTGGATGAGTTCCTCCTACAATGAGCAGTTCTTC. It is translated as CAWMSSSYNEQFF.

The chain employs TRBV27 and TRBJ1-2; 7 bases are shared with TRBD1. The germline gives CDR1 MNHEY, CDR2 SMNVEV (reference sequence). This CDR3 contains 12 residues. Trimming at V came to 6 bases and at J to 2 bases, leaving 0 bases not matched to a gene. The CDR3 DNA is TGTGCCAGCAGGACAGGGAACTATGGCTACACCTTC. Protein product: CASRTGNYGYTF.

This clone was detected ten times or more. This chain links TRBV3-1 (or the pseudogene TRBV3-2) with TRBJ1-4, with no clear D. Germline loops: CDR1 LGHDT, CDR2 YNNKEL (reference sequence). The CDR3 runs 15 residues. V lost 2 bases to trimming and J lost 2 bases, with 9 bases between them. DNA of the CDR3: TGTGCCAGCAGCCAAAACAGCTTCACTAATGAAAAACTGTTTTTT. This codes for CASSQNSFTNEKLFF.

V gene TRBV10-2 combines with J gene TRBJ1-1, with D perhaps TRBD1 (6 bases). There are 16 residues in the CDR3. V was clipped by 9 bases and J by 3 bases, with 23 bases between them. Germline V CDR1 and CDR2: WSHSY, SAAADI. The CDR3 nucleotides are TGCGCCAGTAAAGGATTCCGGAGCCCAGGGGACACTGAAGCTTTCTTT. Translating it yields CASKGFRSPGDTEAFF.

CDR3 amino acids: CASSLGTANEQYF. The CDR3 DNA sequence: TGTGCCAGCAGCTTAGGGACAGCAAACGAGCAGTACTTC. The rearrangement links TRBV7-9 to TRBJ2-7; possible D gene TRBD1, 6 bases. V lost 1 base and J 5 bases, leaving 9 bases between the germline ends. The CDR3 is 13 amino acids. From germline, CDR1 is SEHNR and CDR2 FQNEAQ (reference sequence).

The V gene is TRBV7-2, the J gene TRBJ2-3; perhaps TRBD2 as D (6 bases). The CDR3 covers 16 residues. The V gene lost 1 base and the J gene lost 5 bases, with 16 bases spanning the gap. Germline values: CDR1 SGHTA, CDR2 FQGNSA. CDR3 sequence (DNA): TGTGCCAGCAGCTTAGGGGCGGGGCCCTTCGGAGATACGCAGTATTTT. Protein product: CASSLGAGPFGDTQYF.

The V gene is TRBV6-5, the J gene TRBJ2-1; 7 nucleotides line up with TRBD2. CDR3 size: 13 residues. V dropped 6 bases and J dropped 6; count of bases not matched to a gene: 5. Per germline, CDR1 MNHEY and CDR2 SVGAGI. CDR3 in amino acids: CASRGRGINEQFF. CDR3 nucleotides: TGTGCCAGCAGGGGGCGGGGGATCAATGAGCAGTTCTTC.

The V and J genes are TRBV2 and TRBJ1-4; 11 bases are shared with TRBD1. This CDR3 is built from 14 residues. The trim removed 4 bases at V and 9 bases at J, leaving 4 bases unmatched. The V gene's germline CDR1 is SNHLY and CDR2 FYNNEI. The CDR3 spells CASSGTGGRKKLFF. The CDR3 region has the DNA TGTGCCAGCAGTGGGACAGGGGGCCGGAAAAAACTGTTTTTT.